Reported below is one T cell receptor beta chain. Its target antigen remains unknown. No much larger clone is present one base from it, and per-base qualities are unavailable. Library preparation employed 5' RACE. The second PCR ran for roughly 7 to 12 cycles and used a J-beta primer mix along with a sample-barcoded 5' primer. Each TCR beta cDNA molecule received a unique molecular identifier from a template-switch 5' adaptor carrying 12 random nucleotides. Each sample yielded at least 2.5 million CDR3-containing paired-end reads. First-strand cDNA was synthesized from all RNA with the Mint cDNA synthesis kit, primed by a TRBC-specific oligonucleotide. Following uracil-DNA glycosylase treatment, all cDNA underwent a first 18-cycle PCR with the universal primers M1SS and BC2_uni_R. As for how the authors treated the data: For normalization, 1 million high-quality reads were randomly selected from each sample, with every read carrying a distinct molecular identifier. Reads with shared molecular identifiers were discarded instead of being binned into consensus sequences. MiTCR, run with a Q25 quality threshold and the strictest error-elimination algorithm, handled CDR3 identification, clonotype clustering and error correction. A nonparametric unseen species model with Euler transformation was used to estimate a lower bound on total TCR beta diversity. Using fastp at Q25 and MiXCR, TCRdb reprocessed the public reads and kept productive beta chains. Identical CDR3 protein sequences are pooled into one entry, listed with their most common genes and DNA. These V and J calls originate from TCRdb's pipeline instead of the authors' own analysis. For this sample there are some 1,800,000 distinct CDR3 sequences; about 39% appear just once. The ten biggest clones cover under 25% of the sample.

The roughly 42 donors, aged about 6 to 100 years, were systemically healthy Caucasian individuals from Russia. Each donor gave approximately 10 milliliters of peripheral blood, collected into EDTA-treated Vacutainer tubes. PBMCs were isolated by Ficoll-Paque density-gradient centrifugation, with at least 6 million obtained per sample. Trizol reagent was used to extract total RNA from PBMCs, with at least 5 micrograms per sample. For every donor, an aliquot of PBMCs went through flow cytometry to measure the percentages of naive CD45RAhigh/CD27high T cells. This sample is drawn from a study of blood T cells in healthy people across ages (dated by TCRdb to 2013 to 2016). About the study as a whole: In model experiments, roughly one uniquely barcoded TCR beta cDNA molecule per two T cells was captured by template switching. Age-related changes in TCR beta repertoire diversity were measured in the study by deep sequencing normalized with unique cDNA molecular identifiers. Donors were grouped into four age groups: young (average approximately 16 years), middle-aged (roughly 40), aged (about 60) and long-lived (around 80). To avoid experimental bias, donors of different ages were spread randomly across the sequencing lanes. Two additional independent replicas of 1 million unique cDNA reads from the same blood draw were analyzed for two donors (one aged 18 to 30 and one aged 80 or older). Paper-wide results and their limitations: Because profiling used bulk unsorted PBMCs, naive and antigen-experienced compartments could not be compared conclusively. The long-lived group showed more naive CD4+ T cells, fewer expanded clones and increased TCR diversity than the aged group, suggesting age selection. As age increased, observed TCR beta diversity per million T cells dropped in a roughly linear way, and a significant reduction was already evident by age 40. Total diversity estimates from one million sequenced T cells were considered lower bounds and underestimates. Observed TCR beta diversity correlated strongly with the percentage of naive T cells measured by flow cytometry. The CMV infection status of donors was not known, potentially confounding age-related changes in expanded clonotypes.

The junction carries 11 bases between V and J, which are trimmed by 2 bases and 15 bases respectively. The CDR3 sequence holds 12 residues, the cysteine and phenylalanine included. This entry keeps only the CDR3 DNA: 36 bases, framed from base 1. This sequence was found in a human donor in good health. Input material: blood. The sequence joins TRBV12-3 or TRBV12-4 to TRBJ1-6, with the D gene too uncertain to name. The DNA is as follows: TGTGCCAGCAGTTTAACACGGTCGGGCCTCCACTTT. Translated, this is CASSLTRSGLHF.